This T cell receptor beta chain was recorded in a study of blood T cells in healthy people across ages (dated by TCRdb to the mid-2010s). Describing the broader study: In model experiments, template switching captured roughly one uniquely barcoded TCR beta cDNA molecule for every two T cells. To avoid experimental bias, donors of different ages were randomly spread across the sequencing lanes. The donors were divided into four age groups: young (average approximately 17 years), middle-aged (over 35), aged (approximately 62) and long-lived (roughly 88). Using deep sequencing normalized with unique cDNA molecular identifiers, the study measured how TCR beta repertoire diversity changes with age. Two additional independent replicas of 1 million unique cDNA reads from the same blood draw were analyzed for two donors (one aged 18 to 30 and one aged 80 or older). Paper-wide results and their limitations: A strong correlation was found between observed TCR beta diversity and the percentage of naive T cells measured by flow cytometry. Because donor CMV infection status was unknown, age-related changes in expanded clonotypes were potentially confounded. Observed TCR beta diversity per million T cells fell roughly linearly with age, and a significant reduction was already apparent by age approximately 41. Estimates of total diversity from one million sequenced T cells were regarded as lower bounds and underestimates. Because profiling used bulk unsorted PBMCs, naive and antigen-experienced compartments could not be compared conclusively. Compared with the aged group, the long-lived group had more naive CD4+ T cells, fewer expanded clones and increased TCR diversity, a pattern suggesting age selection.

Library generation was performed with 5' RACE. Sequencing used an Illumina HiSeq 2500. A second PCR of roughly 7 to 11 cycles was performed with a sample-barcoded 5' primer and a J-beta primer mix. A template-switch 5' adaptor carrying 12 random nucleotides introduced a unique molecular identifier onto each TCR beta cDNA molecule. Each sample yielded at least 3 million CDR3-containing paired-end reads. All of the RNA was converted into first-strand cDNA using the Mint cDNA synthesis kit, with a TRBC-specific oligonucleotide serving as the primer. Following uracil-DNA glycosylase treatment, all cDNA underwent a first 18-cycle PCR with the universal primers M1SS and BC2_uni_R. For the original study's pipeline: Each sample was normalized by randomly selecting 1 million high-quality reads, each carrying a distinct molecular identifier. Instead of being binned into consensus sequences, reads that shared molecular identifiers were thrown out. MiTCR, set to a Q25 quality threshold and the strictest error-elimination algorithm, was used for CDR3 identification, clonotype clustering and error correction. Lower-bound total TCR beta diversity was estimated with a nonparametric unseen species model using Euler transformation. Through fastp at Q25 and MiXCR, TCRdb rebuilt clones from the public reads, retaining in-frame beta chains. Each CDR3 protein gets just one entry, which takes the most common genes and DNA from the rows behind it. The V and J calls and clone size are TCRdb's, not the authors'. For this sample there are 950,000 to 1,200,000 distinct CDR3 sequences; 35% to 40% appear just once. The top ten clonotypes cover roughly 13% of the sample.

The 39 donors, aged about 6 to 90 years, were systemically healthy Caucasian individuals from Russia. Each donor gave around 9.9 milliliters of peripheral blood, collected into EDTA-treated Vacutainer tubes. PBMCs were isolated by Ficoll-Paque density-gradient centrifugation, with at least 7 million obtained per sample. Trizol reagent was used to extract total RNA from PBMCs, with at least 5.5 micrograms per sample. Naive CD45RAhigh/CD27high T cell percentages were measured by flow cytometry on a PBMC aliquot from every donor. Remarks on this clonotype: The target of this receptor is not known. No clone much larger than this one lies a single base away; base qualities are absent.

What was sequenced was blood. The sequence was obtained from a man aged 18 to 30 in good health.

In nucleotides, the sequence is TGTGCCAGCAGCATCCGGGACCCAACTAATGAAAAACTGTTTTTT. This encodes CASSIRDPTNEKLFF. This sequence uses TRBV7-9 and TRBJ1-4; matching of 5 bases hints at TRBD1 as the D gene. CDR3 length: 15 amino acids, cysteine to phenylalanine. Kept here is only the CDR3 DNA, which spans 45 bases and is read in frame from base 1. Deletion took 5 bases off V and 0 bases off J, with a span of 10 bases between the germline ends. CDR1 and CDR2 are read off the germline V gene (reference sequence) as SEHNR and FQNEAQ.